This T cell receptor beta chain was obtained from a study of shared clonotypes between healthy human individuals. Clones were sequenced by immunoSEQ multiplex PCR, and TCRdb holds only the in-frame ones, with some missing. The data show about 1.5 million clones, approximately 98% seen once. The CDR3 contains 16 residues. The V end was cut by 0 bases, the J end by 4 bases, with 16 bases between. Per the germline V gene, CDR1 is LGHNA and CDR2 is YSLEER. Sequenced material: naive CD4+ T cells sorted from blood. Subset of the sample: CD45RA+ positively selected. This chain uses TRBV4-3 with TRBJ2-7; no definite D call. The clonotype comes from a man younger than 40 in good health. CDR3 in amino acids: CASSQEVDTRRYEQYF. CDR3 in DNA: TGCGCCAGCAGCCAAGAGGTAGACACCCGCCGGTACGAGCAGTACTTC.